This T cell receptor (beta chain) was captured by sequencing in a study of STAT5B mutations in CD4+ large granular lymphocyte leukemia. Germline lookup yields CDR1 SQVTM and CDR2 ANQGSEA. This CDR3 is 14 amino acids long. The V gene end was trimmed by 3 bases and the J gene end by 7 bases; junction bases not matched to a gene: 9. The assay was immunoSEQ multiplex PCR, and TCRdb's table has in-frame clones only and misses some. The top ten clones hold less than 4.5% of a sample with about 32,000 clones, around four fifths of them seen once. Sample: CD4+ T cells from blood buffy coats. This clonotype originated in a human donor in good health. The V and J genes are TRBV29-1 and TRBJ2-7, with 10 bases aligning to TRBD1. The CDR3, as DNA: TGCAGCGTTGAGGCAGGACAGGGGGGAGAGGAGCAGTACTTC. It translates to CSVEAGQGGEEQYF.